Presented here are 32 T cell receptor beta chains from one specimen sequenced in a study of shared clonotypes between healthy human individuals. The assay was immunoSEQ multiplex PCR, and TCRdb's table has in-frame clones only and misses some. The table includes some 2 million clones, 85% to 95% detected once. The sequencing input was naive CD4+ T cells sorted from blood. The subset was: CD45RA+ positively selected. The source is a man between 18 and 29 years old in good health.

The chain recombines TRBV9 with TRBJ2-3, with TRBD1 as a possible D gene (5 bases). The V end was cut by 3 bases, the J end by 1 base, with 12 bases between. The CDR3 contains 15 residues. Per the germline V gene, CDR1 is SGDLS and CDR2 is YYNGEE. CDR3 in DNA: TGTGCCAGCAGCGAGGGGCCCAGGGGCACAGATACGCAGTATTTT. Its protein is CASSEGPRGTDTQYF.

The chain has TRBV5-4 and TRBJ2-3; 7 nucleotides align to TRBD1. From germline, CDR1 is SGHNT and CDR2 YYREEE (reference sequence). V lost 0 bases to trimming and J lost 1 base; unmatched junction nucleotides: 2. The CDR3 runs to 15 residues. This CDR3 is CASSLVGQGTDTQYF. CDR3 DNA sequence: TGTGCCAGCAGCTTGGTCGGACAGGGCACAGATACGCAGTATTTT.

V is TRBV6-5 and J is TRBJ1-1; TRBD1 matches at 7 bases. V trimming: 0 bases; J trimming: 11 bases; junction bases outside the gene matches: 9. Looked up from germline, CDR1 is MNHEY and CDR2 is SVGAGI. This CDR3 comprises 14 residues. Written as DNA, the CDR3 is TGTGCCAGCAGTTACTCGGGGACAGATATCTGGGCTTTCTTT. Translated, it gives CASSYSGTDIWAFF.

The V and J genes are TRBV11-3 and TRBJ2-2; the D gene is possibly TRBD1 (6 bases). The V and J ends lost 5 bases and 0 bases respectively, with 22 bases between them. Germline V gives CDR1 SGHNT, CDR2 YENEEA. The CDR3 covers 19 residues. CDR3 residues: CASSPKGQLNPSNTGELFF. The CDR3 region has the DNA TGTGCCAGCAGCCCTAAAGGACAGCTCAACCCATCGAACACCGGGGAGCTGTTTTTT. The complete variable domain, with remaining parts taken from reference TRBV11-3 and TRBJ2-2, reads EAGVVQSPRYKIIEKKQPVAFWCNPISGHNTLYWYLQNLGQGPELLIRYENEEAVDDSQLPKDRFSAERLKGVDSTLKIQPAELGDSAVYLCASSPKGQLNPSNTGELFFGEGSRLTVL.

The CDR3 coding sequence is TGCGCCAGCAGCCAAGATCAGAGGCCGTTTGATACGCAGTATTTT. Translation: CASSQDQRPFDTQYF. The chain recombines TRBV4-1 with TRBJ2-3; D unclear. Trimming removed 0 bases at V and 6 bases at J, with 13 bases between. Germline V CDR1 and CDR2: MGHRA, YSYEKL. This CDR3 has 15 residues.

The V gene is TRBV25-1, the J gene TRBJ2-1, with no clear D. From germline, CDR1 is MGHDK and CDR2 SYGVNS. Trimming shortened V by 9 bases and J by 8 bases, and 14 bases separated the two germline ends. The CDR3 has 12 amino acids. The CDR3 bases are TGTGCCAGTGCTGAGACCGACCATGAGCAGTTCTTC. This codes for CASAETDHEQFF.

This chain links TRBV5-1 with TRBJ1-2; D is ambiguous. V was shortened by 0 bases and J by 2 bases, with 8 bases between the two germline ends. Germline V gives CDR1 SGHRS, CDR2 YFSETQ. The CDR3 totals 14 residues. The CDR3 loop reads CASSLALQNYGYTF. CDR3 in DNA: TGCGCCAGCAGCTTGGCCTTACAGAACTATGGCTACACCTTC.

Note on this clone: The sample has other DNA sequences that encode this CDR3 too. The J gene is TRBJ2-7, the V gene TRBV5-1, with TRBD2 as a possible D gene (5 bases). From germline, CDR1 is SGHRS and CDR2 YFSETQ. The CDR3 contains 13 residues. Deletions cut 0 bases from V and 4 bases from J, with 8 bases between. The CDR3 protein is CASSLVLGYEQYF. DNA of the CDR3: TGCGCCAGCAGCTTGGTACTAGGTTACGAGCAGTACTTC.

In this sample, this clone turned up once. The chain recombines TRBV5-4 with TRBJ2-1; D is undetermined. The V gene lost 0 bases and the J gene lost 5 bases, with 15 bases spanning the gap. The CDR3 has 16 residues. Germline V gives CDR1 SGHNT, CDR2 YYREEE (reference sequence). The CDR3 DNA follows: TGTGCCAGCAGCTTGGGGGTGATGGCCAGCAACAATGAGCAGTTCTTC. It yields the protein CASSLGVMASNNEQFF.

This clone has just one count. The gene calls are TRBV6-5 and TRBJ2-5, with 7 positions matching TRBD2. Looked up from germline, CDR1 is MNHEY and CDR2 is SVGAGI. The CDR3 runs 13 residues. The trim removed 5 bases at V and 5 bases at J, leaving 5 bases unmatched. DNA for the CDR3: TGTGCCAGCAGTAGGACTAGGTGGGAGACCCAGTACTTC. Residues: CASSRTRWETQYF.

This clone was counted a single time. The CDR3 nucleotides read TGTGCCAGCAGCCAAGAAGTGACAGGAAACTATGGCTACACCTTC. Translated, it gives CASSQEVTGNYGYTF. The chain joins TRBV4-2 to TRBJ1-2; D is perhaps TRBD1 (6 bases). CDR1 and CDR2 from the germline V gene are LGHNA and YNFKEQ. The CDR3 consists of 15 residues. Trimming stripped 0 bases from V and 2 bases from J, with 10 bases between.

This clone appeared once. This CDR3 reads CAGGEGNTIYF. The CDR3, as DNA: TGTGCCGGGGGTGAAGGAAACACCATATATTTT. The rearrangement joins TRBV6-1 to TRBJ1-3; tentatively, D is TRBD1 (5 bases). Trimming removed 11 bases from V and 4 bases from J, with 9 bases in between. The CDR3 loop spans 11 amino acids. CDR1 and CDR2 from the germline V gene are MNHNS and SASEGT.

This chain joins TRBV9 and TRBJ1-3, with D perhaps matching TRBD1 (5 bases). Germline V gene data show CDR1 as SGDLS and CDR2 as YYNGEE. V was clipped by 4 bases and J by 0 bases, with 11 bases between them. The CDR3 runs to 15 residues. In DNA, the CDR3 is TGTGCCAGCAGCCCTTTCGGGGGCTCTGGAAACACCATATATTTT. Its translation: CASSPFGGSGNTIYF.

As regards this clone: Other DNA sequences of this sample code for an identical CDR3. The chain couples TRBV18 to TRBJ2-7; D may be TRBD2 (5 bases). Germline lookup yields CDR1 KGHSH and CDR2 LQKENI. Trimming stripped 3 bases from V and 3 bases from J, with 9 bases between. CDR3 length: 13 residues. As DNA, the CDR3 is TGTGCCAGCTCACCGGGAGCCGGCTACGAGCAGTACTTC. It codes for CASSPGAGYEQYF.

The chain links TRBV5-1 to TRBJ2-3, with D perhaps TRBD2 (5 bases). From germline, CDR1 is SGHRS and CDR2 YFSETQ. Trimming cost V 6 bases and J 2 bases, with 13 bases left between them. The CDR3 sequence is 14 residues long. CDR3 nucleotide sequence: TGCGCCAGCAAGAGGGCGGAACCCACAGATACGCAGTATTTT. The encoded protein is CASKRAEPTDTQYF.

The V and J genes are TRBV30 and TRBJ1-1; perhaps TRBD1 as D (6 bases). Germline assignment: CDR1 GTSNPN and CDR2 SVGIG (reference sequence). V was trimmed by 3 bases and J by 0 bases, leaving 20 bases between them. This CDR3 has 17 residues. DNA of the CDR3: TGTGCCTGGAGAGGGGTGGGAGGGGGTCCCTTGAACACTGAAGCTTTCTTT. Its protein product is CAWRGVGGGPLNTEAFF.

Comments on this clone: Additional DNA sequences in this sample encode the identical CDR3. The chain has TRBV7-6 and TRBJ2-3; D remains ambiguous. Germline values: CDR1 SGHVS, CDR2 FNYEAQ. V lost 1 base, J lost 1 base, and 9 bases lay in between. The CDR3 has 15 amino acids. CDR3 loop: CASSLGTGRTDTQYF. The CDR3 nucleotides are TGTGCCAGCAGCTTAGGAACGGGTCGCACAGATACGCAGTATTTT.

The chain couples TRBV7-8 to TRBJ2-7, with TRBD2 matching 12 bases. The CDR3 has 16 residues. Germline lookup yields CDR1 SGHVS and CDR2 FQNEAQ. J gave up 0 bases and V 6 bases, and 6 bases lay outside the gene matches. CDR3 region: CASRLTSGRSSYEQYF. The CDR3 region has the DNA TGTGCCAGCAGACTTACTAGCGGGAGGAGCTCCTACGAGCAGTACTTC.

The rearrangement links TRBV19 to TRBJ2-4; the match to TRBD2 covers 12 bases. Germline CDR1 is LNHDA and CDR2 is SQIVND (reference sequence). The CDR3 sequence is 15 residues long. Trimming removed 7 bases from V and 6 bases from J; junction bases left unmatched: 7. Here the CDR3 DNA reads TGTGCCAGTACCGGACTAGCGGGATTCGGAAACATTCAGTACTTC. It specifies CASTGLAGFGNIQYF. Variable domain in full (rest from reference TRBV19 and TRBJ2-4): DGGITQSPKYLFRKEGQNVTLSCEQNLNHDAMYWYRQDPGQGLRLIYYSQIVNDFQKGDIAEGYSVSREKKESFPLTVTSAQKNPTAFYLCASTGLAGFGNIQYFGAGTRLSVL.

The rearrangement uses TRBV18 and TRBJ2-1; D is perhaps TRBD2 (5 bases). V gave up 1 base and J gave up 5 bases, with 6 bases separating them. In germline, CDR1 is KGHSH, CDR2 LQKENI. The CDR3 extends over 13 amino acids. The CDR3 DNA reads TGTGCCAGCTCACCACGGGGAGACAATGAGCAGTTCTTC. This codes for CASSPRGDNEQFF.

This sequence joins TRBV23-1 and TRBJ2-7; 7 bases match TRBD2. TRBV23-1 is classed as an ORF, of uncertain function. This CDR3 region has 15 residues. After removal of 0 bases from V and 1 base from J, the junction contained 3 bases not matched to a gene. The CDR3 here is CASSQSPGRSYEQYF. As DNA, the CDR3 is TGCGCCAGCAGTCAATCGCCCGGGAGGTCCTACGAGCAGTACTTC.

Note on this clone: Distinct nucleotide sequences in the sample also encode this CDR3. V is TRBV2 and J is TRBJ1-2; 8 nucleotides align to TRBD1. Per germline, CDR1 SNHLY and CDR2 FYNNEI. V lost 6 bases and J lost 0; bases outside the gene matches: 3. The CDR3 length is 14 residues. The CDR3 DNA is TGTGCCAGCAGAGGACAGGGAACTAACTATGGCTACACCTTC. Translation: CASRGQGTNYGYTF.

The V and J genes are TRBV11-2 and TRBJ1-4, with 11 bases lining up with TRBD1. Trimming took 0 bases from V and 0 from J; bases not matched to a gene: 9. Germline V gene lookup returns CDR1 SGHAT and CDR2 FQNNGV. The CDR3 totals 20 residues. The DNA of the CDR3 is TGTGCCAGCAGCTTAGATTACCCCGGGACAGGGGGACCAACTAATGAAAAACTGTTTTTT. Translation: CASSLDYPGTGGPTNEKLFF. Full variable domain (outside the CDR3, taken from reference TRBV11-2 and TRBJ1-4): EAGVAQSPRYKIIEKRQSVAFWCNPISGHATLYWYQQILGQGPKLLIQFQNNGVVDDSQLPKDRFSAERLKGVDSTLKIQPAKLEDSAVYLCASSLDYPGTGGPTNEKLFFGSGTQLSVL.

The CDR3 bases are TGTGCCAGCACTAGACAGGTTGGTCAGCCCCAGCATTTT. Protein sequence: CASTRQVGQPQHF. The chain recombines TRBV6-5 with TRBJ1-5; tentative D call: TRBD1 (6 bases). Germline CDR1 reads MNHEY; CDR2 reads SVGAGI. Trimming cost V 7 bases and J 6 bases, with 13 bases left between them. The CDR3 covers 13 residues.

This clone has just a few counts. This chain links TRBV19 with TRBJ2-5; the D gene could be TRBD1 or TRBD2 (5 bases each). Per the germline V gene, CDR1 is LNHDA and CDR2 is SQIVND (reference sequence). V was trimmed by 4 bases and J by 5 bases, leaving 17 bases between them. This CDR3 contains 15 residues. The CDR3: CASSSRVGTRETQYF. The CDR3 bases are TGTGCCAGTAGTAGCCGTGTTGGGACCAGGGAGACCCAGTACTTC.

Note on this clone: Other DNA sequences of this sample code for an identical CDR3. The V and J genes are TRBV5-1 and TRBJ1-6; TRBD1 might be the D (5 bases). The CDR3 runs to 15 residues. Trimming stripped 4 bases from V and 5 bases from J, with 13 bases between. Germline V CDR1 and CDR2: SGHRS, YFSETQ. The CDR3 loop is CASSHGTGDNSPLHF. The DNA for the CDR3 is TGCGCCAGCAGCCACGGGACTGGAGATAATTCACCCCTCCACTTT.

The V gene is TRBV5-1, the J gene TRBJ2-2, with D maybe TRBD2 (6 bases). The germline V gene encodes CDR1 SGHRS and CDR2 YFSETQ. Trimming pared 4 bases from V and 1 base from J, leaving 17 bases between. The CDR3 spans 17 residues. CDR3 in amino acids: CASSPAGFLGNTGELFF. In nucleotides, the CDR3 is TGCGCCAGCAGCCCGGCGGGGTTCCTGGGGAACACCGGGGAGCTGTTTTTT.

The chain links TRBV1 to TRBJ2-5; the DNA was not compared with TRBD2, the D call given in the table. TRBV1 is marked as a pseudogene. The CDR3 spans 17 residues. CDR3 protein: CTSSPLHPSTSSETQYF. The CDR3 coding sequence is TGCACCAGCAGCCCATTACACCCGAGTACTAGCAGCGAGACCCAGTACTTC.

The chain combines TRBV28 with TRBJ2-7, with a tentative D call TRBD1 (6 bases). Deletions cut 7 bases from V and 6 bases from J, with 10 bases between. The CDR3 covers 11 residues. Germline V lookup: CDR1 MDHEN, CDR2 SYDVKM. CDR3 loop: CASTGVGEQYF. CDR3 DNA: TGTGCCAGCACAGGGGTTGGCGAGCAGTACTTC. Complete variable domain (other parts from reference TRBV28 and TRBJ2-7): DVKVTQSSRYLVKRTGEKVFLECVQDMDHENMFWYRQDPGLGLRLIYFSYDVKMKEKGDIPEGYSVSREKKERFSLILESASTNQTSMYLCASTGVGEQYFGPGTRLTVT.

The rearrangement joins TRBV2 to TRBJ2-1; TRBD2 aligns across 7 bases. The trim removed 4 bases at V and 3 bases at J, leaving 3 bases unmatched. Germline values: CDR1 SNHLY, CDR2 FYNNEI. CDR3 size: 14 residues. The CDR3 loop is CASSASGIYNEQFF. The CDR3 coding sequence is TGTGCCAGCAGTGCCAGCGGGATCTACAATGAGCAGTTCTTC.

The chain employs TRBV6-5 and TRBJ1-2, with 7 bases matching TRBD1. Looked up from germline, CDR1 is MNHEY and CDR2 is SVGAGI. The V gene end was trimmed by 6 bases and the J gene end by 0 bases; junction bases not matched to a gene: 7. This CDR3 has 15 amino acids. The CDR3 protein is CASSRRQGSNYGYTF. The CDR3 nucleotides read TGTGCCAGCAGCCGCCGACAGGGTTCTAACTATGGCTACACCTTC.

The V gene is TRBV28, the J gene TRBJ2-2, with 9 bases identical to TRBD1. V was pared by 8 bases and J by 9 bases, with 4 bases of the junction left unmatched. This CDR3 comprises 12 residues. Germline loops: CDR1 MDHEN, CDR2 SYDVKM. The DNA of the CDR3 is TGTGCCAGCCGACAGGGGGAGAGGGAGCTGTTTTTT. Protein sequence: CASRQGERELFF.